The 2 T cell receptor beta chains below all came from one sample that was sequenced in a study of identical twins. MiXCR was run by TCRdb on the 5' RACE reads, yielding one entry per CDR3 protein. The sample lists some 1,600,000 distinct CDR3 sequences, about 32% occurring once. Sample: cord blood. These receptors were collected from a newborn girl in good health.

This rearrangement joins TRBV6-6 to TRBJ2-7, with D possibly matching TRBD2 (5 bases). Germline V gene data show CDR1 as MNHNY and CDR2 as SVGAGI (reference sequence). This CDR3 has 12 residues. The V end was cut by 8 bases, the J end by 7 bases, with 15 bases between. The CDR3 DNA follows: TGTGCCAGCTGGGCGGGTTACAATGAGCAGTACTTC. It specifies CASWAGYNEQYF.

This clonotype was counted many times. The V and J genes are TRBV27 and TRBJ1-2; 9 bases are shared with TRBD1. Germline CDR1 MNHEY, CDR2 SMNVEV (reference sequence). This CDR3 has 14 residues. V gave up 3 bases and J gave up 4 bases; unmatched junction bases: 3. DNA for the CDR3: TGTGCCAGCAGTTTGGGACAGGGCTTCTATGGCTACACCTTC. This translates into CASSLGQGFYGYTF.